The rows below give T cell receptor beta chains drawn from one sample of a study of shared clonotypes between healthy human individuals. Clones were read by immunoSEQ multiplex PCR, and TCRdb kept only the in-frame ones, dropping some. This sample has roughly 2,000,000 clones, with about 94% found just once. The source material was naive CD8+ T cells sorted from blood. These receptors were taken from a man between 18 and 29 years old in good health. The CDR3 runs from the conserved cysteine through the conserved F or W. A D gene is named only where the DNA matches it firmly. Where a row states a size, it is once, few, many or the class of an expanded clone; other rows omit it.

j_gene,abundance,d_gene,len,v_gene,CDR3nt,CDR3aa
TRBJ2-3,.,.,14,TRBV27,TGTGCCAGCAGTCTACAGAGATACACAGATACGCAGTATTTT,CASSLQRYTDTQYF
TRBJ2-1,.,.,16,TRBV9,TGTGCCAGCAGCGCCCTCGATTTAGCAGACTACAATGAGCAGTTCTTC,CASSALDLADYNEQFF
TRBJ1-1,.,TRBD1,14,TRBV6-5,TGTGCCAGCACCTACAGGGGAGAGGGCACTGAAGCTTTCTTT,CASTYRGEGTEAFF
TRBJ2-1,once,.,12,TRBV7-9,TGTGTCCTTATGGGACTCGACAATGAGCAGTTCTTC,CVLMGLDNEQFF
TRBJ1-2,.,TRBD1,16,TRBV5-5,TGTGCCAGCAGCATCATCGGACAGGGCCTAAATTATGGCTACACCTTC,CASSIIGQGLNYGYTF
TRBJ2-7,.,.,13,TRBV6-1,TGTGCCAGCAGTGCCCTAGTCACCTACGAGCAGTACTTC,CASSALVTYEQYF
TRBJ2-2,.,.,13,TRBV11-3,TGTGCCAGCAGCTCACGAATATCCGGGGAGCTGTTTTTT,CASSSRISGELFF
TRBJ1-1,once,.,16,TRBV19,TGTGCCAGTACTCCCGGACTCCAGGGCTGGGGGACTGAAGCTTTCTTT,CASTPGLQGWGTEAFF
TRBJ2-5,.,.,16,TRBV27,TGTGCCAGCAGTTTATCTGTGGCTGGAGAGGGGGAGACCCAGTACTTC,CASSLSVAGEGETQYF
TRBJ2-2,once,TRBD1,18,TRBV4-3,TGCGCCAGCAGCCAAAACATACTCGGACAGGGATACACCGGGGAGCTGTTTTTT,CASSQNILGQGYTGELFF
TRBJ2-1,.,.,16,TRBV10-1,TGCGCCAGCAGTCCCGGGGTGCGATTGGGGGTCTATGAGCAGTTCTTC,CASSPGVRLGVYEQFF
TRBJ2-7,.,.,13,TRBV5-4,TGTGCCAGCAGCTTTGGCGGGTCCTACGAGCAGTACTTC,CASSFGGSYEQYF
TRBJ2-1,.,.,18,TRBV4-3,TGCGCCAGCAGCCAAGCCATCAGGGACACATCAACCTACAATGAGCAGTTCTTC,CASSQAIRDTSTYNEQFF
TRBJ2-3,.,.,15,TRBV7-9,TGTGCCAGCAGCCCTCCTGGGGGGCGCACAGATACGCAGTATTTT,CASSPPGGRTDTQYF
TRBJ2-2,.,TRBD2,14,TRBV6-6,TGTGCCAGCATTCCGGGACTAAAGGGTCGGGAGCTGTTTTTT,CASIPGLKGRELFF
TRBJ2-3,.,TRBD2,14,TRBV30,TGTGCCTGGGGCTTAGCGGGAGGGCCAGATACGCAGTATTTT,CAWGLAGGPDTQYF